This entry describes one TCR beta chain. Method: immunoSEQ multiplex PCR; TCRdb's copy keeps in-frame clones and lacks some. This repertoire shows over 80,000 clones, approximately 89% found once; its top ten account for about 4%. The record originates from a study of OX40 agonist ivuxolimab in advanced cancers. In germline, CDR1 is SNHLY, CDR2 FYNNEI. This CDR3 has 14 amino acids. V shed 6 bases and J shed 10 bases, with 16 bases lying between them. The clonotype was recovered from an adult with an advanced solid tumor such as melanoma, head and neck, liver or kidney cancer. The specimen comprised CD4+ or CD8+ T cells sorted from blood, sampled in a trial of the OX40 agonist ivuxolimab. V usage is TRBV2 and J usage is TRBJ1-6; D not resolved. In nucleotides, the CDR3 is TGTGCCAGCAGCGGCTTTTCGCAACAATCACCCCTCCACTTT. Its protein product is CASSGFSQQSPLHF.